This TCR beta chain was documented in a study of cytomegalovirus exposure and HLA in healthy donors. Background on the study: Prior work identified about 120 million unique TCR beta sequences in around 170 million T cells. Study-wide findings and caveats: Most TCR sequences were uncommon, yet certain public TCRs appeared in many donors. Among immune exposure information, only CMV serostatus was available.

Donors showed nominal health when sampled, although they likely had unrecorded immune exposures. 13 Jbeta primers and 60 Vbeta primers were used for the PCR. TCRdb's table, derived via immunoSEQ multiplex PCR, lists solely in-frame clones and lacks some. The data hold about 130,000 clones, with roughly 80% observed a single time. As regards this clone: Its antigen is not identified.

The CDR3 runs 16 residues. Germline values: CDR1 SGHTA, CDR2 FQGNSA. J gave up 5 bases and V 0 bases, and 4 bases lay outside the gene matches. The chain recombines TRBV7-2 with TRBJ2-7, with TRBD2 matching over 13 bases. This receptor was identified in a young man in good health and CMV-seronegative. Sequenced sample: PBMCs. The DNA of the CDR3 is TGTGCCAGCAGCTTAGCGGTAGGACTAGCGGGAGACGAGCAGTACTTC. It specifies CASSLAVGLAGDEQYF.